The next 18 T cell receptor beta chains were all read from a single sample in a study of cytomegalovirus exposure and HLA in healthy donors. The PCR ran on 60 Vbeta and 13 Jbeta primers. The protocol was immunoSEQ multiplex PCR, while the TCRdb copy is restricted to in-frame clones and leaves out a portion. The sample records under 200,000 clones, 75% to 90% being singletons. Material: PBMCs. These receptors all stem from a woman aged 18-30 years in good health and CMV-seronegative.

The chain recombines TRBV28 with TRBJ1-5; TRBD1 matches 7 bases. Per germline, CDR1 MDHEN and CDR2 SYDVKM. CDR3 length: 15 amino acids. J lost 3 bases, V lost 7 bases, and 9 bases had no gene match. This CDR3 is CASNSEDRINQPQHF. The CDR3, as DNA: TGTGCCAGCAATAGCGAGGACAGGATCAATCAGCCCCAGCATTTT.

The V and J genes are TRBV15 and TRBJ1-1; weak D call: TRBD1 (5 bases). The CDR3 sequence is 13 residues long. Germline V lookup: CDR1 LNHNV, CDR2 YYDKDF (reference sequence). V dropped 1 base and J dropped 10 bases, with 13 bases sitting between them. In DNA form, the CDR3 reads TGTGCCACCAGCAGAGGGTTAACCGGGGGAGCTTTCTTT. It is translated as CATSRGLTGGAFF.

This clone has a handful of counts. V usage is TRBV7-9 and J usage is TRBJ1-1; the D gene is possibly TRBD1 (5 bases). There are 11 residues in the CDR3. V lost 6 bases and J lost 11, with 13 bases in between. Germline V gene lookup returns CDR1 SEHNR and CDR2 FQNEAQ (reference sequence). The CDR3: CASSRGIGAFF. CDR3 in DNA: TGTGCCAGCAGTCGGGGGATAGGGGCTTTCTTT.

CDR3 bases: TGTGCCACCAGCAGAGATCTGGCGGCACCGAATGAAAAACTGTTTTTT. Amino acid sequence: CATSRDLAAPNEKLFF. V gene TRBV15 combines with J gene TRBJ1-4; D gene uncertain. The CDR3 covers 16 residues. The germline gives CDR1 LNHNV, CDR2 YYDKDF (reference sequence). Trimming cost V 0 bases and J 5 bases, with 13 bases left between them.

The J gene is TRBJ2-5, the V gene TRBV6-1; 7 bases match TRBD2. Losses at the gene ends were 0 bases for V and 5 bases for J; bases not matched to a gene: 9. Germline values: CDR1 MNHNS, CDR2 SASEGT. This CDR3 comprises 16 residues. The CDR3 nucleotides are TGTGCCAGCAGTGAAGCCGTGGGGGGGGTTGGGGAGACCCAGTACTTC. Amino acids: CASSEAVGGVGETQYF.

V gene TRBV5-8 combines with J gene TRBJ2-1; D call uncertain. The germline gives CDR1 SGHTS, CDR2 YDEGEE. V lost 0 bases to trimming and J lost 9 bases, with 25 bases between them. This CDR3 spans 18 amino acids. CDR3 bases: TGTGCCAGCAGCTTGGATTTGACACACCGGAAGAAAATGAGTGAGCAGTTCTTC. This sequence encodes CASSLDLTHRKKMSEQFF.

The gene calls are TRBV27 and TRBJ2-1; D unresolved. Per germline, CDR1 MNHEY and CDR2 SMNVEV (reference sequence). This CDR3 has 12 amino acids. V was cut by 6 bases and J by 13 bases, with 16 bases left in between. CDR3 DNA sequence: TGTGCCAGCAGAGACTTTCGACGCGAACAGTTCTTC. Translated: CASRDFRREQFF.

This clone was detected once. The chain has TRBV19 and TRBJ1-1; the match to TRBD1 covers 7 bases. J was trimmed by 1 base and V by 3 bases; bases with no gene match: 5. Germline CDR1 and CDR2: LNHDA and SQIVND (reference sequence). There are 15 residues in the CDR3. CDR3 sequence reads: CASSIPGGRNTEAFF. CDR3 bases: TGTGCCAGTAGTATCCCAGGGGGAAGGAACACTGAAGCTTTCTTT.

The chain couples TRBV11-2 to TRBJ2-5; 9 bases line up with TRBD2. The CDR3 spans 14 residues. V was clipped by 2 bases and J by 2 bases; unmatched bases: 0. CDR1 and CDR2 from the germline V gene are SGHAT and FQNNGV. The CDR3, as DNA: TGTGCCAGCAGCTTACTAGCGGGACAAGAGACCCAGTACTTC. This encodes CASSLLAGQETQYF.

The chain has TRBV19 and TRBJ2-5; 13 bases are shared with TRBD2. The CDR3 totals 16 residues. The V gene end was trimmed by 6 bases and the J gene end by 4 bases; junction bases not matched to a gene: 8. Germline V gene sequence: CDR1 LNHDA, CDR2 SQIVND (reference sequence). The CDR3 sequence is CASSRAGTSGTETQYF. The CDR3 coding sequence is TGTGCCAGTAGCAGAGCCGGGACTAGCGGGACAGAGACCCAGTACTTC.

The V call is TRBV18, the J call TRBJ1-1, with D possibly matching TRBD1 (5 bases). Trimming took off 3 bases at V and 3 bases at J, with 11 bases between the two ends. The germline V gene encodes CDR1 KGHSH and CDR2 LQKENI. This CDR3 comprises 14 residues. The CDR3 protein is CASSPGQGHTEAFF. The CDR3 coding sequence is TGTGCCAGCTCACCTGGACAAGGACACACTGAAGCTTTCTTT.

This clone was seen once. V and J are TRBV5-6 and TRBJ2-5; perhaps TRBD2 as D (7 bases). The CDR3 runs 14 residues. Germline lookup yields CDR1 SGHDT and CDR2 YYEEEE. V lost 0 bases and J lost 4, with 10 bases in between. Here the CDR3 reads CASSLAGGGETQYF. The CDR3 nucleotides read TGTGCCAGCAGCTTGGCGGGGGGCGGAGAGACCCAGTACTTC.

J is TRBJ1-2 and V is TRBV28; TRBD1 matches at 7 bases. The CDR3 contains 14 residues. V dropped 5 bases and J dropped 3; count of bases not matched to a gene: 6. Germline lookup yields CDR1 MDHEN and CDR2 SYDVKM. The CDR3 region is CASSPGTVDYGYTF. CDR3 DNA: TGTGCCAGCAGTCCAGGGACAGTAGACTATGGCTACACCTTC.

The chain recombines TRBV19 with TRBJ2-7, with 7 bases that match TRBD2. The CDR3 extends over 15 amino acids. V gave up 3 bases and J gave up 2 bases; unmatched junction bases: 7. Germline assignment: CDR1 LNHDA and CDR2 SQIVND (reference sequence). The CDR3 bases are TGTGCCAGTAGTATGGGAGGGACCACCCCCTACGAGCAGTACTTC. It codes for CASSMGGTTPYEQYF.

This clone is a singleton in its sample. One end of the junction does not line up with germline, which may come from a read error. The genes are TRBV7-9 and TRBJ2-7; maybe TRBD2 (6 bases). The germline gives CDR1 SEHNR, CDR2 FQNEAQ (reference sequence). CDR3 length: 13 amino acids. The chain's CDR3 is CSSSRGGGDEQYF. The CDR3 bases are TGTTCCAGCAGTCGAGGAGGCGGGGACGAGCAGTACTTC.

The rearrangement links TRBV9 to TRBJ2-1; weak D call: TRBD2 (6 bases). With 0 bases removed from V and 3 bases from J, the gap between germline ends came to 13 bases. CDR1 and CDR2 from the germline V gene are SGDLS and YYNGEE. The CDR3 sequence is 16 residues long. DNA for the CDR3: TGTGCCAGCAGCGTAGCTAGTAGGACTATCTACAATGAGCAGTTCTTC. Amino acids: CASSVASRTIYNEQFF.

The chain employs TRBV15 and TRBJ2-5, with 10 bases identical to TRBD2. With 1 base clipped from V and 12 bases from J, the junction kept 5 bases outside the gene matches. The CDR3 extends over 13 amino acids. Per germline, CDR1 LNHNV and CDR2 YYDKDF (reference sequence). DNA for the CDR3: TGTGCCACCAGCAGAGTCGGTCTAGCGGGAGAGTACTTC. This translates into CATSRVGLAGEYF. Together with reference TRBV15 and TRBJ2-5, the CDR3 gives the full variable domain: DAMVIQNPRYQVTQFGKPVTLSCSQTLNHNVMYWYQQKSSQAPKLLFHYYDKDFNNEADTPDNFQSRRPNTSFCFLDIRSPGLGDTAMYLCATSRVGLAGEYFGPGTRLLVL.

Note on this clone: One end of the junction does not line up with germline, which may come from a read error. This chain links TRBV9 with TRBJ1-6; D gene unclear. The CDR3 has 15 amino acids. Germline V gives CDR1 SGDLS, CDR2 YYNGEE. CDR3 protein: CASSPEWSFNSPLHF. In DNA form, the CDR3 reads TGTGCCAGCAGCCCTGAGTGGTCCTTTAATTCACCCCTCCACTTT.